The 13 T cell receptor beta chains presented below share a single source sample, sequenced in a study of radiotherapy plus CTLA-4 blockade in lung cancer. Sequenced by immunoSEQ multiplex PCR; TCRdb stores in-frame clones only, minus some. This table has roughly 53,000 clones, roughly 80% appearing once. Material: peripheral blood, obtained from a patient treated with radiotherapy plus ipilimumab. These receptors were obtained from a human donor with non-small cell lung cancer who had a partial response to radiotherapy plus ipilimumab.

This chain joins TRBV27 and TRBJ2-7; 11 nucleotides align to TRBD1. J was trimmed by 7 bases and V by 4 bases; bases with no gene match: 6. The CDR3 runs to 14 residues. CDR1 is MNHEY and CDR2 is SMNVEV in the germline V gene (reference sequence). As DNA, the CDR3 is TGTGCCAGCAGTTCTGGGACAGGGGGTAGGGAGCAGTACTTC. It specifies CASSSGTGGREQYF.

In its sample, this clone ranks as medium-sized. This chain links TRBV2 with TRBJ2-7; D is uncertain. CDR3 length: 12 residues. CDR1 and CDR2 from the germline V gene are SNHLY and FYNNEI. The ends were cut back, 3 bases at V and 5 bases at J, with 8 bases in the middle. The CDR3 coding sequence is TGTGCCAGCAGTGACCGTTCTAACGAGCAGTACTTC. Its translation is CASSDRSNEQYF.

The chain couples TRBV5-6 to TRBJ2-2; TRBD1 aligns across 10 bases. Germline V gene data show CDR1 as SGHDT and CDR2 as YYEEEE. This CDR3 is 14 amino acids long. The junction had 6 bases not matched to a gene; V was cut back by 4 bases and J by 9 bases. CDR3 DNA: TGTGCCAGCAGCCTGGACAGGGGGAGGTGGGAGCTGTTTTTT. Protein product: CASSLDRGRWELFF.

This rearrangement joins TRBV6-5 to TRBJ2-1, with 7 nucleotides matching TRBD2. The V and J ends lost 0 bases and 5 bases, in that order; junction bases with no gene match: 7. The germline CDR1 and CDR2 sequences are MNHEY and SVGAGI. This CDR3 is built from 16 residues. The DNA for the CDR3 is TGTGCCAGCAGTTACTCAATACTAGCGAGGAACAATGAGCAGTTCTTC. This sequence encodes CASSYSILARNNEQFF.

This chain joins TRBV15 and TRBJ1-1, with a tentative D call TRBD1 (6 bases). CDR1 is LNHNV and CDR2 is YYDKDF in the germline V gene (reference sequence). The ends were cut back, 1 base at V and 2 bases at J, with 14 bases in the middle. The CDR3 is made up of 16 amino acids. The DNA for the CDR3 is TGTGCCACCAGCAGAGGGGACATGGGTGATAACACTGAAGCTTTCTTT. Protein: CATSRGDMGDNTEAFF.

The chain carries TRBV7-3 and TRBJ2-3, with D perhaps TRBD2 (6 bases). Germline V gene data show CDR1 as SGHTA and CDR2 as FQGTGA. The CDR3 runs to 13 residues. The germline V and J ends were trimmed by 4 bases and 9 bases, with 14 bases remaining between them. The CDR3, as DNA: TGTGCCAGCAGCTGGTCGCGGGGCCAAACGCAGTATTTT. The encoded protein is CASSWSRGQTQYF.

In regard to this clone: Other DNA sequences in the sample encode the same CDR3. The J gene is TRBJ2-5, the V gene TRBV6-6; D not certain. Trimming pared 7 bases from V and 2 bases from J, leaving 8 bases between. Germline CDR1 MNHNY, CDR2 SVGAGI (reference sequence). The CDR3 is 12 amino acids. The CDR3 DNA reads as TGTGCCAGCACGTGGAGTCAAGAGACCCAGTACTTC. This encodes CASTWSQETQYF.

The V gene is TRBV25-1, the J gene TRBJ2-1; D is unresolved. V shed 6 bases and J shed 8 bases, with 11 bases lying between them. CDR3 length equals 12 residues. From germline, CDR1 is MGHDK and CDR2 SYGVNS. The CDR3 DNA reads TGTGCCAGCAGCGACCTAGGATATGAGCAGTTCTTC. Amino acids: CASSDLGYEQFF.

CDR3 bases: TGTGCCAGCAGACTCAGGGGTGGCACCGGGGAGCTGTTTTTT. It is translated as CASRLRGGTGELFF. The chain couples TRBV7-3 to TRBJ2-2, with D possibly matching TRBD1 (6 bases). Germline CDR1 SGHTA, CDR2 FQGTGA. CDR3 length equals 14 residues. V was trimmed by 6 bases and J by 4 bases, leaving 12 bases between them.

The CDR3 loop is CASSGQANTGELFF. The CDR3 DNA is TGCGCCAGCAGTGGGCAGGCGAACACCGGGGAGCTGTTTTTT. The chain employs TRBV10-1 and TRBJ2-2; D ambiguous. The germline gives CDR1 WNHNN, CDR2 SYGVQD (reference sequence). The CDR3 consists of 14 residues. The V and J ends lost 4 bases and 0 bases respectively, with 6 bases between them.

The rearrangement joins TRBV28 to TRBJ1-4; tentatively, D is TRBD1 (6 bases). V was trimmed by 7 bases and J by 2 bases, leaving 11 bases between them. Germline V gene sequence: CDR1 MDHEN, CDR2 SYDVKM. This CDR3 region has 14 residues. This CDR3 reads CASTQGWTNEKLFF. CDR3 nucleotides: TGTGCCAGCACGCAGGGGTGGACTAATGAAAAACTGTTTTTT.

The rearrangement uses TRBV10-3 and TRBJ2-2, with 7 bases identical to TRBD1. Trimming removed 3 bases from V and 0 bases from J; junction bases left unmatched: 1. The CDR3 is 15 residues long. CDR1 ENHRY and CDR2 SYGVKD come from the germline V gene. The CDR3 nucleotides read TGTGCCATCAGTGAAACAGGGGCGAACACCGGGGAGCTGTTTTTT. Encoded protein: CAISETGANTGELFF.

The rearrangement uses TRBV19 and TRBJ1-2; 7 bases are shared with TRBD1. Germline-derived CDR1 and CDR2 are LNHDA and SQIVND (reference sequence). Losses at the gene ends were 7 bases for V and 1 base for J; bases not matched to a gene: 12. CDR3 length: 16 amino acids. CDR3 nucleotide sequence: TGTGCCAGTATCGGCCCCGGGACAGATATTAACTATGGCTACACCTTC. The encoded protein is CASIGPGTDINYGYTF.